This T cell receptor beta chain was recovered during a study of cytomegalovirus exposure and HLA in healthy donors. Study in general: There were over 350 genotyped donors. Of these, 75% to 90% fell in the genetic ancestry cluster associated with self-reported Caucasian donors. Broader study findings: In a later analysis, a missense DCLRE1C variant was linked to TCR beta V- and J-gene trimming.

V was pared by 1 base and J by 7 bases, with 14 bases between. CDR3 length equals 14 residues. Germline V gene data show CDR1 as SGHVS and CDR2 as FNYEAQ. The PCR had 60 Vbeta and 13 Jbeta primers. Profiling relied on immunoSEQ multiplex PCR, and the TCRdb table lists in-frame clones only, not all of them. The sample has 150,000 or so clones, approximately 84% seen once; the top ten hold approximately 6.8%. About this clone: Antigen unknown.

This sequence joins TRBV7-6 and TRBJ2-7; the D gene is possibly TRBD2 (5 bases). The sample taken for sequencing was PBMCs. The receptor's source is a male donor in good health and CMV-seropositive. The CDR3 bases are TGTGCCAGCAGCTTAGGAGGGCCCTCTAGGGAGCAGTACTTC. It encodes CASSLGGPSREQYF.